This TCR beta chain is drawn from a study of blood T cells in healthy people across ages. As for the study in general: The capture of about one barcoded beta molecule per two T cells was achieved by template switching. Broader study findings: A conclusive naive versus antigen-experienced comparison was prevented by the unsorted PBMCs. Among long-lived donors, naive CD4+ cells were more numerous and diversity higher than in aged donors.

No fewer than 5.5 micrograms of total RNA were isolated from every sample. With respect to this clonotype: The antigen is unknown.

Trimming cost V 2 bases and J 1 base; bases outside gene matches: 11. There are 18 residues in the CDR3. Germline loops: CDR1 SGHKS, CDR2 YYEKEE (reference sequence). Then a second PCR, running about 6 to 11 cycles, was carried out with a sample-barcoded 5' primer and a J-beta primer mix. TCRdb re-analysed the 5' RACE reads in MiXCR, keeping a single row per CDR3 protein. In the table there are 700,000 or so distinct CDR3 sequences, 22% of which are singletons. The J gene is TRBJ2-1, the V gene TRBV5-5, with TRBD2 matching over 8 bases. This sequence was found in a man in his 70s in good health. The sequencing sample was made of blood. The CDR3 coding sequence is TGTGCCAGCAGCTTAGAAGGGTCGGCGGGGGGTTCCTACAATGAGCAGTTCTTC. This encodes CASSLEGSAGGSYNEQFF. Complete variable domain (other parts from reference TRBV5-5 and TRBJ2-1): DAGVTQSPTHLIKTRGQQVTLRCSPISGHKSVSWYQQVLGQGPQFIFQYYEKEERGRGNFPDRFSARQFPNYSSELNVNALLLGDSALYLCASSLEGSAGGSYNEQFFGPGTRLTVL.